This TCR beta chain was identified in a study of T-cell memory formation after mild COVID-19. About the study: Clustering of TCRs was largely donor specific. Study conclusions and caveats: Pre-infection memory already had some responding clones, implying cross-reactive memory joined. Clones shrinking between day 15 and 85 showed a balanced CD4/CD8 split, and those that grew later tilted toward CD4+.

In the case of this clonotype: No antigen is known for it.

Germline CDR1 is SNHLY and CDR2 is FYNNEI. The length of the CDR3 is 15 residues. V lost 2 bases, J lost 7 bases, and 8 bases stayed unmatched. TCRdb used MiXCR to reprocess the 5' RACE reads, holding one entry per CDR3 protein. The sample yields 300,000 to 400,000 distinct CDR3 sequences, under 30% seen once. The J gene is TRBJ1-2, the V gene TRBV2; 9 nucleotides match TRBD1. The clonotype was recovered from an adult woman who had mild COVID-19 (a few samples of this study predate the infection). Cell type and time point are not known. The sample was PBMCs or a T cell subset sorted from them (not recorded which). The CDR3 coding sequence is TGTGCCAGCAGTGAACCGGGACAGGGACAGGGTGGCTACACCTTC. Residues: CASSEPGQGQGGYTF.